This record concerns one T cell receptor (beta chain) sequence. Its recognized antigen is unknown. No qualities accompany the bases; no much larger clone lies one base away. The CDR3 regions of human TCRbeta chains were subjected to immunosequencing. On the study's bioinformatics: Repertoire TCRs were matched against a reference library of SARS-CoV-2-specific TCRs generated with the MIRA antigen-specificity platform. Breadth was defined as the fraction of unique TCRs that were SARS-CoV-2-associated. Depth was defined as the fraction of total T cells that were SARS-CoV-2-associated. Using the MIRA data, every spike-specific TCR was mapped to the spike region that the TCR reacted to and assigned to either a CD4 or a CD8 class. Log10-transformed breadth and depth values were compared by one-way ANOVA with Sidak's multiple comparisons tests. TCRdb re-hosts the immuneACCESS table, in-frame sequences only. Its copies lack some clones; in the studies checked, an unresolved V gene accounts for under half of them, and the cause for the rest is not known. V and J calls and clone size come straight from that table; D and trimming were deduced from the DNA. Counted in this sample were around 100,000 clones; roughly 86% of them appeared once. The biggest ten clones account for approximately 1.5% of the sample.

Sequences MDHEN (CDR1) and SYDVKM (CDR2) are obtained from the germline V gene. The CDR3 runs 17 amino acids, cysteine and phenylalanine included. The retained sequence is limited to the CDR3, 51 bases, with the frame set at the first base. V is reduced by 6 bases and J by 0 bases, leaving a spacing of 18 bases between them. The data were taken from a study of T cell responses to AZD1222 COVID-19 vaccine (dated by TCRdb to 2020 to 2022). Regarding the study in general: AZD1222 recipients whose second dose came at about 4 weeks and those whose second dose came at about 12 weeks were combined into one group, since spike-specific TCR depth and breadth did not differ between the two schedules. A total of about 240 trial participants underwent TCR sequencing, of whom 207 received two doses of AZD1222 and about 25 received two doses of the MenACWY control vaccine. Trial participants were enrolled into age subgroups of 18-55, 56-69 and 70-plus years, which contained about 150, 28 and 57 TCR-sequenced participants, respectively. What the study reported, not specific to this receptor: Nearly half of unique spike-specific TCRs reportedly recognized epitopes outside regions mutated in the B.1.351 and B.1.1.7 variants. Because no day 14 peak-response samples were available, the repertoires could be characterized only after the peak T cell response. CD4 TCRs associated with the vaccine covered the entire spike protein, and the dominant responses were in regions 160-218 and 743-854. The 56-69-year group was small, and its depth increase did not reach significance, likely because of low power. Most participants were white British and females outnumbered males, and the authors suggested that clonal diversity may have been underestimated. Spike-specific TCR breadth and depth rose significantly after two AZD1222 doses compared with day 0 and with MenACWY recipients. Conclusions about previously exposed vaccinees are limited because only six or seven AZD1222 recipients were SARS-CoV-2 seropositive at baseline.

This sample's time point label indicates: baseline before first vaccination. Vaccinee samples were obtained from the UK trials COV001 and COV002, which included a single-blind randomized controlled phase 2/3 trial of AZD1222 (ChAdOx1 nCoV-19) in healthy adults. Trial participant PBMC samples were collected at day 0 and day 28 after the second dose for TCRbeta chain sequencing. The sample in question was peripheral blood, obtained on day 0 of AZD1222 vaccination. This chain joins TRBV28 to TRBJ2-4, with the D gene not confidently named. The sequence came from an adult in good health. The DNA reads TGTGCCAGCAGACCACAGAATTTGGACCCAGCCAAAAACATTCAGTACTTC. The encoded protein is CASRPQNLDPAKNIQYF.